This passage covers 26 T cell receptor beta chains from one sample sequenced in a study of T cell clonality in common variable immunodeficiency. The data were produced by immunoSEQ multiplex PCR, yet TCRdb's version contains in-frame clones alone and is incomplete. The sample shows over 50,000 clones, no singletons; the ten largest hold 3% to 4%. Specimen: peripheral blood mononuclear cells. The source is a person aged 18 to 70 in good health.

At least ten counts were recorded for this clone. The CDR3 end lies 3 residues beyond the end of the read and is filled in from the germline J gene. This chain joins TRBV19 and TRBJ2-1, with D uncertain. Germline V gene lookup returns CDR1 LNHDA and CDR2 SQIVND (reference sequence). The CDR3 runs to 13 residues. V was clipped by 0 bases and J by 4 bases, with 4 bases between them. CDR3 DNA (partial): TGTGCCAGTAGTATAGATCTATACAATGAG. As protein: CASSIDLYNE. In full, the CDR3 is CASSIDLYNEQFF.

This clone was picked up many times. The read falls 3 residues short of the CDR3 end, and the missing part is taken from the germline J gene. The J gene is TRBJ1-5, the V gene TRBV2; maybe TRBD1 (5 bases). The germline V gene has CDR1 SNHLY and CDR2 FYNNEI. The CDR3 sequence is 13 residues long. The germline V and J ends were trimmed by 10 bases and 6 bases, with 16 bases remaining between them. CDR3 DNA, as far as it was read: TGTGCCACCCAGGGAACGGCGAGTCAGCCC. Residues: CATQGTASQP. The whole CDR3 sequence is CATQGTASQPQHF.

Many counts were recorded for this clone. The read ends 3 residues early relative to the CDR3; the germline J gene fills the gap. This sequence joins TRBV18 and TRBJ1-1; TRBD1 agrees at 7 bases. Germline trimming cut 6 bases from V and 0 bases from J; bases unmatched to any gene: 7. The length of the CDR3 is 15 residues. Germline lookup yields CDR1 KGHSH and CDR2 LQKENI. CDR3 sequence reads: CASSPDRAMNTEAFF. The sequenced CDR3 bases are TGTGCCAGCTCTCCCGACAGGGCAATGAACACTGAA.

This clone was detected many times. The read terminates 3 residues ahead of where the CDR3 ends, so the germline J gene completes it. V usage is TRBV7-9 and J usage is TRBJ2-1; possibly TRBD2 for D (5 bases). The V end was cut by 5 bases, the J end by 3 bases, with 8 bases between. CDR1 SEHNR and CDR2 FQNEAQ come from the germline V gene (reference sequence). The CDR3 loop spans 13 amino acids. The CDR3 bases that were read are TGTGCCAGCAGCCCCCGGGGCTACAATGAG. Translated: CASSPRGYNE. The complete CDR3 protein is CASSPRGYNEQFF.

A remark on this clone: The CDR3 goes on 3 residues after the read ends, and that part is filled in from the germline J gene. The chain is built from TRBV7-6 and TRBJ1-6, with D uncertain. There are 12 residues in the CDR3. Germline loops: CDR1 SGHVS, CDR2 FNYEAQ. Trimming cost V 5 bases and J 12 bases, with 11 bases left between them. The chain's CDR3 is CASSPEGLPLHF. Incomplete CDR3 DNA: TGTGCCAGCAGCCCCGAAGGACTACCC.

This clone was counted many times. The missing CDR3 end, 3 residues past where the read stops, is filled in from the germline J gene. This chain uses TRBV5-1 with TRBJ2-6; D may correspond to TRBD1 or TRBD2 (7 bases each). CDR1 and CDR2 (germline): SGHRS, YFSETQ. The ends were cut back, 4 bases at V and 2 bases at J, with 16 bases in the middle. CDR3 size: 17 residues. CDR3 loop: CASSPPGRGPGANVLTF. Incomplete CDR3 DNA: TGCGCCAGCAGCCCCCCGGGGAGGGGGCCTGGGGCCAACGTC.

In this sample, this clone turned up many times. The read ends 3 residues shy of where the CDR3 ends; the end is completed using the germline J gene. V usage is TRBV10-2 and J usage is TRBJ2-7; 9 nucleotides agree with TRBD1. V was clipped by 0 bases and J by 6 bases; unmatched bases: 9. The germline gives CDR1 WSHSY, CDR2 SAAADI. The length of the CDR3 is 16 residues. The part of the CDR3 DNA that was read is TGCGCCAGCAGTGAGTCATGGGGGACAGGGTCTGGCGAG. Translating gives CASSESWGTGSGE. The whole CDR3 sequence reads CASSESWGTGSGEQYF.

This clone was counted a few times. CDR3 DNA, as far as it was read: TGTGCCAGCAGCTCCACTAGCGGGAGGATCAATGAC. Protein: CASSSTSGRIND. In full, the CDR3 is CASSSTSGRINDYTF. The V and J genes are TRBV7-2 and TRBJ1-2; D unclear. Coverage ceases 3 residues before the CDR3 finishes, and the germline J gene fills in the end. This CDR3 contains 15 residues. Germline CDR1 and CDR2: SGHTA and FQGNSA.

Many counts were recorded for this clone. Relative to the germline gene, one junction end is altered; a read error may explain this. The read ends 3 residues early relative to the CDR3; the germline J gene fills the gap. The sample holds other DNA sequences that translate to the same CDR3. The chain carries TRBV18 and TRBJ2-1; TRBD1 matches at 9 bases. Per germline, CDR1 KGHSH and CDR2 LQKENI. This CDR3 is built from 17 residues. The CDR3 sequence: CASSPGTGLLVYNEQFF. The part of the CDR3 DNA that was read is TGCGCCAGCTCACCGGGGACAGGGTTATTAGTCTACAATGAG.

This clone was seen ten or more times. The read gets to within 3 residues of the CDR3 end, and the germline J gene fills in the rest. The J gene is TRBJ2-6, the V gene TRBV18, with 8 bases lining up with TRBD1. CDR1 is KGHSH, CDR2 LQKENI, per germline. V lost 3 bases, J lost 0 bases, and 4 bases stayed unmatched. CDR3 length: 17 residues. CDR3 protein: CASSPGQVYSGANVLTF. The sequenced part of the CDR3 DNA is TGTGCCAGCTCACCGGGACAGGTGTACTCTGGGGCCAACGTC.

Ten or more counts support this clone. The read comes to an end 3 residues before the CDR3 does, leaving the germline J gene to fill in the end. V is TRBV30 and J is TRBJ1-2; D is undetermined. The CDR3 extends over 12 amino acids. The germline V gene has CDR1 GTSNPN and CDR2 SVGIG (reference sequence). V lost 4 bases to trimming and J lost 3 bases, with 9 bases between them. The CDR3 DNA, read in part, is TGTGCCTGGAAGGGTGACGACTATGGC. It is translated as CAWKGDDYG. The whole CDR3 sequence is CAWKGDDYGYTF.

At least ten counts were recorded for this clone. The read finishes 3 residues shy of the CDR3 end, and the germline J gene is used to complete it. The sample carries other DNA sequences with the same CDR3. V and J are TRBV5-1 and TRBJ1-2, with D tentatively TRBD1 (6 bases). From germline, CDR1 is SGHRS and CDR2 YFSETQ. The CDR3 has 13 amino acids. Partial CDR3 DNA: TGCGCCAGCAGCTTGGTACAGGGCAAGGGC. It encodes CASSLVQGKG. The full CDR3 protein is CASSLVQGKGYTF.

There are a few counts of this clone. Read sequence stops 3 residues before the CDR3 end, and the germline J gene provides the missing end. This specimen includes other DNA sequences encoding the same CDR3. This sequence joins TRBV7-9 and TRBJ2-1, with TRBD2 identical over 13 bases. Germline loops: CDR1 SEHNR, CDR2 FQNEAQ (reference sequence). This CDR3 spans 15 amino acids. Trimming at V came to 5 bases and at J to 6 bases, leaving 4 bases not matched to a gene. The sequenced CDR3 bases are TGTGCCAGCAGCGATAGGACTAGCGGGAGCAATGAG. It is translated as CASSDRTSGSNE. The full CDR3 protein is CASSDRTSGSNEQFF.

Many counts were recorded for this clone. The observed sequence ends 3 residues before the CDR3 terminus, with the missing tail filled in from the germline J gene. The rearrangement links TRBV5-6 to TRBJ2-5, with D possibly called TRBD1 or TRBD2 (5 bases each). V shed 0 bases and J shed 2 bases, with 11 bases lying between them. The CDR3 totals 15 residues. The V gene's germline CDR1 is SGHDT and CDR2 YYEEEE. CDR3 DNA (partial): TGTGCCAGCAGCTTGGGAGAGGGGTTGCAAGAGACC. It encodes CASSLGEGLQET. The complete CDR3 sequence is CASSLGEGLQETQYF.

As for this clone: From the germline J gene comes the end of the CDR3, since the read stops 3 residues before it. The chain uses TRBV6-4 and TRBJ1-2; tentative D call: TRBD1 (5 bases). V lost 3 bases, J lost 0 bases, and 11 bases lay in between. The CDR3 consists of 15 residues. Germline-derived CDR1 and CDR2 are MRHNA and SNTAGT. The DNA read from the CDR3 is TGTGCCAGCAGTGAAGGTCAGGGAGCTAACTATGGC. Protein product: CASSEGQGANYG. The full CDR3 protein is CASSEGQGANYGYTF.

This clone was picked up many times. From the germline J gene comes the end of the CDR3, since the read stops 3 residues before it. This chain joins TRBV5-1 and TRBJ2-7; TRBD1 is a possible D gene (6 bases). The V end lost 0 bases, the J end lost 2 bases, and 12 bases lay between the germline ends. Germline CDR1 SGHRS, CDR2 YFSETQ. This CDR3 comprises 15 residues. The CDR3: CASSLDKTGPYEQYF. The sequenced CDR3 bases are TGCGCCAGCAGCTTGGATAAAACAGGGCCCTACGAG. Combining the CDR3 with reference TRBV5-1 and TRBJ2-7 gives the whole variable domain KAGVTQTPRYLIKTRGQQVTLSCSPISGHRSVSWYQQTPGQGLQFLFEYFSETQRNKGNFPGRFSGRQFSNSRSEMNVSTLELGDSALYLCASSLDKTGPYEQYFGPGTRLTVT.

This clone was counted a few times. The read is 3 residues too short to cover the CDR3 end, so that end is filled in from the germline J gene. The chain has TRBV18 and TRBJ2-7; tentatively, D is TRBD1 (6 bases). Germline CDR1 KGHSH, CDR2 LQKENI. V lost 1 base and J lost 1, with 8 bases in between. CDR3 size: 14 residues. CDR3 sequence: CASSPLQGSYEQYF. The sequenced CDR3 bases are TGTGCCAGCTCACCACTACAGGGATCCTACGAG. Using reference TRBV18 and TRBJ2-7 for the parts outside the CDR3, the full variable domain is NAGVMQNPRHLVRRRGQEARLRCSPMKGHSHVYWYRQLPEEGLKFMVYLQKENIIDESGMPKERFSAEFPKEGPSILRIQQVVRGDSAAYFCASSPLQGSYEQYFGPGTRLTVT.

This clone was seen at least ten times. The CDR3 bases that were read are TGTGCCAGCAGTAGGGGGCATGAGTATGAAAAA. It is translated as CASSRGHEYEK. The entire CDR3 is CASSRGHEYEKLFF. V and J are TRBV2 and TRBJ1-4; 7 bases are shared with TRBD1. The read gets to within 3 residues of the CDR3 end, and the germline J gene fills in the rest. J was trimmed by 6 bases and V by 5 bases; bases with no gene match: 6. Germline CDR1 SNHLY, CDR2 FYNNEI. CDR3 size: 14 residues. Variable domain in full (rest from reference TRBV2 and TRBJ1-4): EPEVTQTPSHQVTQMGQEVILRCVPISNHLYFYWYRQILGQKVEFLVSFYNNEISEKSEIFDDQFSVERPDGSNFTLKIRSTKLEDSAMYFCASSRGHEYEKLFFGSGTQLSVL.

The sample holds many counts of this clone. The observed sequence ends 3 residues before the CDR3 terminus, with the missing tail filled in from the germline J gene. This rearrangement joins TRBV19 to TRBJ2-3; TRBD1 might be the D (6 bases). Trimming removed 5 bases at V and 3 bases at J, with 21 bases between. Germline CDR1 reads LNHDA; CDR2 reads SQIVND (reference sequence). CDR3 length: 17 residues. The sequenced part of the CDR3 DNA is TGTGCCAGTAGTGGGGACAACAGGGCCTTAAGGACAGATACG. Amino acids: CASSGDNRALRTDT. The entire CDR3 protein is CASSGDNRALRTDTQYF.

This clone was counted ten times or more. The sequenced fragment ends 3 residues before the CDR3 boundary, so the rest is inferred from the germline J gene. The rearrangement uses TRBV5-1 and TRBJ2-7, with D perhaps matching TRBD1 (5 bases). Trimming took 0 bases from V and 2 from J, leaving 12 bases between them. Germline V gives CDR1 SGHRS, CDR2 YFSETQ. This CDR3 spans 15 amino acids. Partial CDR3 DNA: TGCGCCAGCAGCTTGGCCAGGGCGGAACCCTACGAG. Residues: CASSLARAEPYE. The CDR3 reads in full as CASSLARAEPYEQYF. Full variable domain (missing parts from reference TRBV5-1 and TRBJ2-7): KAGVTQTPRYLIKTRGQQVTLSCSPISGHRSVSWYQQTPGQGLQFLFEYFSETQRNKGNFPGRFSGRQFSNSRSEMNVSTLELGDSALYLCASSLARAEPYEQYFGPGTRLTVT.

This clone occurred many times. The CDR3 end is not reached by the read, which stops 3 residues before it; the germline J gene fills it in. This chain uses TRBV7-9 with TRBJ1-1; 8 bases map to TRBD1. Germline assignment: CDR1 SEHNR and CDR2 FQNEAQ (reference sequence). V lost 5 bases, J lost 4 bases, and 3 bases stayed unmatched. The CDR3 is 13 residues long. The part of the CDR3 DNA that was read is TGTGCCAGCAGCGTACAGGGGGGCACTGAA. Protein: CASSVQGGTE. The whole CDR3 is CASSVQGGTEAFF.

At least ten counts were recorded for this clone. The read terminates 3 residues ahead of where the CDR3 ends, so the germline J gene completes it. The chain joins TRBV29-1 to TRBJ2-7; TRBD2 agrees at 8 bases. This CDR3 has 13 amino acids. The V and J ends lost 6 bases and 0 bases, in that order; junction bases with no gene match: 4. Germline CDR1 SQVTM, CDR2 ANQGSEA. This CDR3 reads CSVLAASSYEQYF. CDR3 DNA (partial): TGCAGCGTACTAGCGGCTAGCTCCTACGAG.

This clone showed up many times. The missing CDR3 end, 3 residues past where the read stops, is filled in from the germline J gene. This rearrangement joins TRBV20-1 to TRBJ2-3; TRBD2 matches 9 bases. Germline V gene sequence: CDR1 DFQATT, CDR2 SNEGSKA (reference sequence). V lost 3 bases to trimming and J lost 2 bases; unmatched junction nucleotides: 3. The CDR3 is made up of 14 amino acids. The part of the CDR3 DNA that was read is TGCAGTGCTAGCAGACTAGCGGACACAGATACG. Translated, it gives CSASRLADTDT. The CDR3 in full is CSASRLADTDTQYF.

This clone is judged medium-sized. With the read ending 3 residues before the CDR3 end, the germline J gene is used to fill in that end. The chain is built from TRBV6-2 or TRBV6-3 and TRBJ2-3, with D uncertain. The CDR3 runs 13 residues. Germline V gene sequence: CDR1 MNHEY, CDR2 SVGEGT. The V and J ends lost 4 bases and 0 bases respectively, with 5 bases between them. CDR3 amino acids: CASSSTSTDTQYF. The sequenced CDR3 bases are TGTGCCAGCAGTTCTACTAGCACAGATACG.

This clone came up many times. The CDR3 goes on 3 residues after the read ends, and that part is filled in from the germline J gene. This rearrangement joins TRBV7-9 to TRBJ1-3; 7 positions agree with TRBD1. The V gene end was trimmed by 5 bases and the J gene end by 2 bases; junction bases not matched to a gene: 3. The germline CDR1 and CDR2 sequences are SEHNR and FQNEAQ (reference sequence). CDR3 length: 14 residues. The CDR3 loop is CASSPTGAGNTIYF. CDR3 DNA (partial): TGTGCCAGCAGCCCAACAGGGGCTGGAAACACC.

This clone was observed at least ten times. The read falls 3 residues short of the CDR3 end, and the missing part is taken from the germline J gene. The chain is built from TRBV7-9 and TRBJ2-5; 8 bases agree with TRBD1. V lost 5 bases, J lost 6 bases, and 8 bases stayed unmatched. The CDR3 has 14 residues. From germline, CDR1 is SEHNR and CDR2 FQNEAQ (reference sequence). The DNA read from the CDR3 is TGTGCCAGCAGCCCCCAGGGGGCAATGAAGACC. Residues: CASSPQGAMKT. The complete CDR3 reads CASSPQGAMKTQYF.